The next 24 T cell receptor beta chains were all read from a single sample in a study of T cells after yellow fever vaccination. One entry per CDR3 protein results from TCRdb running MiXCR on the 5' RACE reads. The sample comprises roughly 140,000 distinct CDR3 sequences, around 7.7% of which are singletons, and roughly 0.71% rests with the top ten. The material was CD4+ T cells sorted from PBMCs, obtained 5 days after the yellow fever booster vaccination. Every receptor here comes from a man aged 25-45 years who received the YFV17D yellow fever vaccine.

J is TRBJ1-5 and V is TRBV19, with D hard to call. CDR1 and CDR2 (germline): LNHDA, SQIVND (reference sequence). The CDR3 has 15 residues. V dropped 3 bases and J dropped 3 bases, with 12 bases sitting between them. The CDR3 reads CASSISGGYNQPQHF. The CDR3 DNA sequence: TGTGCCAGTAGTATTTCGGGAGGGTACAATCAGCCCCAGCATTTT. Using reference TRBV19 and TRBJ1-5 for the parts outside the CDR3, the full variable domain is DGGITQSPKYLFRKEGQNVTLSCEQNLNHDAMYWYRQDPGQGLRLIYYSQIVNDFQKGDIAEGYSVSREKKESFPLTVTSAQKNPTAFYLCASSISGGYNQPQHFGDGTRLSIL.

This clonotype was observed at least ten times. This chain connects TRBV7-9 to TRBJ2-3; 12 bases align to TRBD2. This CDR3 is 17 amino acids long. Germline V gene sequence: CDR1 SEHNR, CDR2 FQNEAQ (reference sequence). With 4 bases clipped from V and 4 bases from J, the junction kept 9 bases outside the gene matches. CDR3: CASSYLLTSGSPDTQYF. The CDR3 region has the DNA TGTGCCAGCAGCTATCTTTTGACTAGCGGGAGCCCAGATACGCAGTATTTT.

This clonotype was seen many times. The chain combines TRBV5-1 with TRBJ1-1; D is perhaps TRBD1 (5 bases). The CDR3 runs 16 residues. Trimming left V 4 bases short and J 4 bases short, with 20 bases between. The germline V gene has CDR1 SGHRS and CDR2 YFSETQ. Written as DNA, the CDR3 is TGCGCCAGCAGCGGCGGGACTCATAGTTACGGCACTGAAGCTTTCTTT. Translating it yields CASSGGTHSYGTEAFF.

The CDR3 nucleotides read TGTGCCAGCAGTATCACCCTCGGGGAGCTGTTTTTT. This encodes CASSITLGELFF. J is TRBJ2-2 and V is TRBV25-1; D is ambiguous. The CDR3 is 12 residues long. The V end was cut by 5 bases, the J end by 7 bases, with 8 bases between. From germline, CDR1 is MGHDK and CDR2 SYGVNS.

This clonotype was observed many times. The rearrangement links TRBV5-6 to TRBJ2-5; TRBD2 matches at 10 bases. Germline CDR1 and CDR2: SGHDT and YYEEEE. V gave up 2 bases and J gave up 2 bases; unmatched junction bases: 6. This CDR3 region has 16 residues. The CDR3 loop reads CASSFGLAEPQETQYF. DNA for the CDR3: TGTGCCAGCAGCTTTGGACTAGCGGAGCCTCAAGAGACCCAGTACTTC.

This clonotype has a count of ten or more. The V gene is TRBV14, the J gene TRBJ2-7; 8 bases line up with TRBD2. Per the germline V gene, CDR1 is SGHDN and CDR2 is FVKESK. Germline trimming cut 4 bases from V and 2 bases from J; bases unmatched to any gene: 7. This CDR3 comprises 15 residues. The CDR3 is CASSPLGTRAYEQYF. The DNA for the CDR3 is TGTGCCAGCAGCCCCCTAGGGACTAGGGCCTACGAGCAGTACTTC.

This clonotype was counted ten times or more. The chain has TRBV7-9 and TRBJ2-5; D is perhaps TRBD1 (6 bases). The germline V gene has CDR1 SEHNR and CDR2 FQNEAQ (reference sequence). The CDR3 extends over 12 amino acids. Trimming cost V 6 bases and J 5 bases, with 10 bases left between them. The CDR3 loop reads CASSTTGETQYF. The CDR3 nucleotides are TGTGCCAGCAGTACAACAGGGGAGACCCAGTACTTC.

The rearrangement uses TRBV20-1 and TRBJ2-1; TRBD2 matches 7 bases. The CDR3 is made up of 18 amino acids. The germline V gene has CDR1 DFQATT and CDR2 SNEGSKA (reference sequence). V shed 0 bases and J 0 bases; nucleotides not matched to a gene: 11. The CDR3 region has the DNA TGCAGTGCTAGAGAGAGGCTAGCGGACTCCTTCTCCTACAATGAGCAGTTCTTC. This codes for CSARERLADSFSYNEQFF.

In this sample, this clonotype turned up many times. The chain couples TRBV4-3 to TRBJ2-3; 14 positions agree with TRBD2. With V trimmed by 0 bases and J by 4 bases, 9 bases remained unmatched. CDR1 and CDR2 from the germline V gene are LGHNA and YSLEER. The CDR3 consists of 19 residues. This CDR3 reads CASSQDGVGLAGAADTQYF. Written as DNA, the CDR3 is TGCGCCAGCAGCCAAGATGGAGTGGGACTAGCGGGAGCAGCAGATACGCAGTATTTT.

This clonotype was observed at least ten times. V is TRBV6-1 and J is TRBJ2-7; D remains unclear. Germline CDR1 is MNHNS and CDR2 is SASEGT. The CDR3 totals 14 residues. Trimming took 6 bases from V and 3 from J, leaving 15 bases between them. The CDR3 loop reads CASSPSVWSYEQYF. CDR3 DNA: TGTGCCAGCAGCCCATCGGTCTGGAGCTACGAGCAGTACTTC.

This clonotype was seen repeatedly, ten times or more. V and J are TRBV12-3 or TRBV12-4 and TRBJ1-4; D gene uncertain. V was pared by 5 bases and J by 4 bases, with 5 bases between. This CDR3 is 12 amino acids long. The CDR3: CASSRYNEKLFF. In DNA, the CDR3 is TGTGCCAGCAGTCGATATAATGAAAAACTGTTTTTT.

In this sample, this clonotype turned up many times. The chain carries TRBV5-4 and TRBJ2-5, with TRBD1 identical over 9 bases. V dropped 6 bases and J dropped 2; count of bases not matched to a gene: 2. This CDR3 spans 13 amino acids. CDR1 and CDR2 (germline): SGHNT, YYREEE (reference sequence). The CDR3 spells CASKGQGQETQYF. In DNA form, the CDR3 reads TGTGCCAGCAAAGGACAGGGGCAAGAGACCCAGTACTTC.

This clonotype was counted many times. V is TRBV20-1 and J is TRBJ2-5, with D unclear. The V gene's germline CDR1 is DFQATT and CDR2 SNEGSKA (reference sequence). This CDR3 is built from 11 residues. Between the trimmed V and J ends, which lost 3 bases and 5 bases, there was a span of 7 bases. The CDR3 nucleotides read TGCAGTGCTAGCGGTAGGGAGACCCAGTACTTC. This translates into CSASGRETQYF.

There are many counts of this clonotype. V is TRBV12-3 or TRBV12-4 and J is TRBJ2-2; D is unresolved. Trimming took off 6 bases at V and 0 bases at J, with 11 bases between the two ends. The CDR3 loop spans 15 amino acids. CDR3 in amino acids: CASSLSGSNTGELFF. The CDR3 DNA follows: TGTGCCAGCAGCCTATCCGGATCGAACACCGGGGAGCTGTTTTTT.

The chain is built from TRBV4-1 and TRBJ2-7, with D possibly matching TRBD2 (7 bases). V lost 4 bases, J lost 3 bases, and 16 bases lay in between. The CDR3 runs 15 residues. Germline V gives CDR1 MGHRA, CDR2 YSYEKL. The CDR3 here is CASSLRQGTNYEQYF. CDR3 coding DNA: TGCGCCAGCAGCCTTCGTCAGGGGACTAACTACGAGCAGTACTTC.

This clonotype was seen ten or more times. CDR3 loop: CSVRQGQETQYF. The CDR3 DNA sequence: TGCAGTGTTAGGCAGGGGCAAGAGACCCAGTACTTC. V and J are TRBV20-1 and TRBJ2-5, with D perhaps TRBD1 (6 bases). Trimming took off 7 bases at V and 2 bases at J, with 11 bases between the two ends. The CDR3 runs to 12 residues. Per the germline V gene, CDR1 is DFQATT and CDR2 is SNEGSKA (reference sequence).

The genes are TRBV19 and TRBJ2-2; 7 nucleotides match TRBD2. The CDR3 contains 16 residues. Unmatched junction bases numbered 14, after V lost 6 bases and J lost 7 bases. Germline lookup yields CDR1 LNHDA and CDR2 SQIVND (reference sequence). DNA of the CDR3: TGTGCCAGTAGACCAGGGACTACCGGCTTGATCGGGGAGCTGTTTTTT. It specifies CASRPGTTGLIGELFF.

This clonotype was recorded many times. This chain connects TRBV6-5 to TRBJ2-7; unclear D gene. V lost 0 bases and J lost 3, with 9 bases in between. Germline V lookup: CDR1 MNHEY, CDR2 SVGAGI. CDR3 length: 14 residues. This chain's CDR3 is CASSYSQRDYEQYF. The CDR3 nucleotides read TGTGCCAGCAGTTACTCACAAAGGGACTACGAGCAGTACTTC.

This clonotype occurred many times. The chain employs TRBV5-1 and TRBJ2-1; no reliable D call. Germline V gene lookup returns CDR1 SGHRS and CDR2 YFSETQ. V lost 7 bases to trimming and J lost 0 bases, with 8 bases between them. CDR3 length equals 13 residues. The CDR3 nucleotides read TGCGCCAGCGCGGCGAGCTCCTACAATGAGCAGTTCTTC. It codes for CASAASSYNEQFF.

This clonotype turned up a few times. The genes are TRBV27 and TRBJ2-3; 8 bases line up with TRBD2. The CDR3 runs to 15 residues. V lost 6 bases to trimming and J lost 3 bases; unmatched junction nucleotides: 8. Germline lookup yields CDR1 MNHEY and CDR2 SMNVEV (reference sequence). The CDR3 protein is CASRRSGSSTDTQYF. DNA for the CDR3: TGTGCCAGCAGGAGGAGCGGGAGCTCAACAGATACGCAGTATTTT.

Comment on this clonotype: A much larger clone differs by one base, so this may be a read error. The chain recombines TRBV20-1 with TRBJ2-7; tentative D call: TRBD1 (6 bases). The V end lost 5 bases, the J end lost 3 bases, and 17 bases lay between the germline ends. Germline V lookup: CDR1 DFQATT, CDR2 SNEGSKA (reference sequence). The CDR3 length is 14 residues. Here the CDR3 DNA reads TGCAGTGCTTGGTCCCGGGACACCATCTACGAGCAGTACTTC. Translated: CSAWSRDTIYEQYF.

A note on this clonotype: This could be a read error, since a much larger clone is one nucleotide away. The chain carries TRBV20-1 and TRBJ2-1, with 7 bases fitting TRBD1. This CDR3 has 16 residues. Germline V CDR1 and CDR2: DFQATT, SNEGSKA (reference sequence). The J segment lost 8 bases and the V segment lost 3 bases, leaving 16 bases of the junction unmatched. The CDR3 reads CSASPDRVMVSDEQFF. Here the CDR3 DNA reads TGCAGTGCTAGTCCAGACAGGGTAATGGTATCGGATGAGCAGTTCTTC.

This clonotype was detected ten times or more. The chain carries TRBV29-1 and TRBJ1-3; 7 bases are shared with TRBD1. V shed 6 bases, J shed 0 bases, and the junction held 14 bases outside the gene matches. Germline V gene lookup returns CDR1 SQVTM and CDR2 ANQGSEA. This CDR3 region has 17 residues. The CDR3 spells CSVDTSQGKSSGNTIYF. CDR3 coding DNA: TGCAGCGTGGACACCTCACAGGGGAAGAGCTCTGGAAACACCATATATTTT.

This clonotype was seen at least ten times. The J gene is TRBJ2-7, the V gene TRBV9; D is perhaps TRBD1 (6 bases). Germline CDR1 reads SGDLS; CDR2 reads YYNGEE. The CDR3 has 14 amino acids. Trimming pared 4 bases from V and 2 bases from J, leaving 13 bases between. The CDR3 protein is CASSRYPGAYEQYF. DNA of the CDR3: TGTGCCAGCAGCCGCTACCCAGGGGCCTACGAGCAGTACTTC. Variable domain in full (rest from reference TRBV9 and TRBJ2-7): DSGVTQTPKHLITATGQRVTLRCSPRSGDLSVYWYQQSLDQGLQFLIQYYNGEERAKGNILERFSAQQFPDLHSELNLSSLELGDSALYFCASSRYPGAYEQYFGPGTRLTVT.